These 20 T cell receptor beta chains were all obtained from the same sample, sequenced in a study of identical twins. Via MiXCR, TCRdb re-called the 5' RACE reads, giving one row per CDR3 protein. The profile shows under 500,000 distinct CDR3 sequences, 14% of them singletons. These data were likewise used in another study, on yellow fever vaccine responses in identical twins.

What was sequenced was CD4+ T cells sorted from blood. Receptor source: a woman between 18 and 29 years old in good health.

In this sample, this clonotype turned up many times. The rearrangement links TRBV10-3 to TRBJ2-5; D not resolved. V lost 10 bases to trimming and J lost 5 bases, with 14 bases between them. The V gene's germline CDR1 is ENHRY and CDR2 SYGVKD. The CDR3 runs 12 residues. CDR3 in DNA: TGTGCCAGCGCTGCCGGACGGGAGACCCAGTACTTC. It translates to CASAAGRETQYF.

This clonotype was seen a handful of times. The chain employs TRBV29-1 and TRBJ2-7, with D maybe TRBD1 (6 bases). This CDR3 region has 11 residues. The V end lost 6 bases, the J end lost 6 bases, and 12 bases lay between the germline ends. Germline V CDR1 and CDR2: SQVTM, ANQGSEA. The CDR3 bases are TGCAGCGTACATACAGGGAGCGAGCAGTACTTC. Its protein is CSVHTGSEQYF.

CDR3 region: CASSLGRTSKAYEQYF. CDR3 nucleotides: TGTGCCAGCAGCTTGGGTAGGACTAGCAAGGCCTACGAGCAGTACTTC. This chain uses TRBV7-8 with TRBJ2-7, with 8 bases fitting TRBD2. Trimming at V came to 3 bases and at J to 2 bases, leaving 9 bases not matched to a gene. The CDR3 covers 16 residues. Germline CDR1 SGHVS, CDR2 FQNEAQ.

The V call is TRBV2, the J call TRBJ2-7, with 9 bases identical to TRBD1. V lost 4 bases, J lost 4 bases, and 2 bases stayed unmatched. The CDR3 sequence is 13 residues long. CDR1 SNHLY and CDR2 FYNNEI come from the germline V gene. The CDR3 DNA sequence: TGTGCCAGCAGTGGACAGGGGGTATACGAGCAGTACTTC. Protein: CASSGQGVYEQYF.

For the CDR3, the DNA is TGCGCCAGCAGCCCACCCGGGGTAGCGGGGGCCGATGAGCAGTTCTTC. This encodes CASSPPGVAGADEQFF. The chain joins TRBV5-1 to TRBJ2-1; 9 bases align to TRBD2. Trimming at V came to 4 bases and at J to 8 bases, leaving 13 bases not matched to a gene. Germline V gene sequence: CDR1 SGHRS, CDR2 YFSETQ. The CDR3 totals 16 residues.

This clonotype was observed at least ten times. This chain links TRBV15 with TRBJ1-6; D is perhaps TRBD1 (5 bases). V lost 0 bases to trimming and J lost 8 bases, with 11 bases between them. Germline CDR1 reads LNHNV; CDR2 reads YYDKDF (reference sequence). The CDR3 runs 15 residues. CDR3: CATSREGRADSPLHF. CDR3 DNA sequence: TGTGCCACCAGCAGAGAAGGCAGGGCGGATTCACCCCTCCACTTT.

Ten or more counts support this clonotype. J is TRBJ2-3 and V is TRBV7-9, with D maybe TRBD1 (6 bases). The CDR3 consists of 15 residues. With 2 bases removed from V and 4 bases from J, the gap between germline ends came to 13 bases. CDR1 is SEHNR and CDR2 is FQNEAQ in the germline V gene (reference sequence). CDR3 loop: CASSLLTGTADTQYF. DNA for the CDR3: TGTGCCAGCAGCTTACTTACAGGGACCGCAGATACGCAGTATTTT.

The genes are TRBV3-1 and TRBJ1-1; the match to TRBD1 covers 10 bases. The CDR3 extends over 16 amino acids. Germline assignment: CDR1 LGHDT and CDR2 YNNKEL (reference sequence). After removal of 1 base from V and 5 bases from J, the junction contained 7 bases not matched to a gene. CDR3 nucleotide sequence: TGTGCCAGCAGCCAAGGGACAGGGGGAAAGAGGACTGAAGCTTTCTTT. Residues: CASSQGTGGKRTEAFF.

This clonotype has more than one count but fewer than ten. CDR3: CASSDNRSYNSPLHF. CDR3 DNA: TGTGCCAGCAGCGACAATCGCTCCTATAATTCACCCCTCCACTTT. This chain uses TRBV7-2 with TRBJ1-6; no firm D call. V was cut by 5 bases and J by 0 bases, with 8 bases left in between. The CDR3 consists of 15 residues. CDR1 SGHTA and CDR2 FQGNSA come from the germline V gene.

This clonotype was seen a handful of times. The V and J genes are TRBV10-3 and TRBJ1-3; D not certain. Trimming removed 4 bases at V and 7 bases at J, with 11 bases between. This CDR3 comprises 13 residues. Looked up from germline, CDR1 is ENHRY and CDR2 is SYGVKD. CDR3 nucleotide sequence: TGTGCCATCAGTGTCGAGGGCCGTAACACCATATATTTT. It translates to CAISVEGRNTIYF.

This clonotype has more than one count but fewer than ten. The CDR3 DNA follows: TGTGCCAGCAGTTACTCTCCGACAGTCTACGAGCAGTACTTC. Its protein product is CASSYSPTVYEQYF. V and J are TRBV6-2 or TRBV6-3 and TRBJ2-7; perhaps TRBD1 as D (5 bases). The CDR3 extends over 14 amino acids. Trimming took 0 bases from V and 3 from J, leaving 9 bases between them. In germline, CDR1 is MNHEY, CDR2 SVGEGT.

This clonotype was seen a few times. J is TRBJ2-2 and V is TRBV6-2 or TRBV6-3, with 11 bases aligning to TRBD2. CDR3 length equals 16 residues. Germline V lookup: CDR1 MNHEY, CDR2 SVGEGT. The J segment lost 0 bases and the V segment lost 5 bases, leaving 2 bases of the junction unmatched. CDR3 sequence: CASSVGLAANTGELFF. In nucleotides, the CDR3 is TGTGCCAGCAGTGTGGGACTAGCGGCGAACACCGGGGAGCTGTTTTTT.

This clonotype was seen only a few times. J is TRBJ2-5 and V is TRBV6-1, with D unclear. Germline V gives CDR1 MNHNS, CDR2 SASEGT. V dropped 7 bases and J dropped 7 bases, with 16 bases sitting between them. This CDR3 contains 13 residues. The CDR3 nucleotides read TGTGCCAGCATTCAAAGGGAAGGCTGGACCCAGTACTTC. It yields the protein CASIQREGWTQYF.

This clonotype was observed a few times. The genes are TRBV28 and TRBJ2-5; D not certain. Trimming left V 6 bases short and J 3 bases short, with 17 bases between. The CDR3 spans 15 residues. Germline CDR1 and CDR2: MDHEN and SYDVKM. CDR3 amino acids: CASSPDPQRKETQYF. The DNA for the CDR3 is TGTGCCAGCAGCCCCGATCCACAGCGAAAAGAGACCCAGTACTTC. The entire variable domain, with the rest obtained from reference TRBV28 and TRBJ2-5, is as follows: DVKVTQSSRYLVKRTGEKVFLECVQDMDHENMFWYRQDPGLGLRLIYFSYDVKMKEKGDIPEGYSVSREKKERFSLILESASTNQTSMYLCASSPDPQRKETQYFGPGTRLLVL.

This clonotype was counted ten times or more. The V call is TRBV12-3 or TRBV12-4, the J call TRBJ2-7; D uncertain. The CDR3 is made up of 15 amino acids. Trimming cost V 3 bases and J 3 bases, with 15 bases left between them. The CDR3 bases are TGTGCCAGCAGTTTGACCCTTAGCAGCGACTACGAGCAGTACTTC. It encodes CASSLTLSSDYEQYF.

This clonotype came up many times. The chain has TRBV10-3 and TRBJ2-1, with 11 positions matching TRBD2. Germline V gene lookup returns CDR1 ENHRY and CDR2 SYGVKD. The CDR3 is 15 amino acids. Trimming at V came to 4 bases and at J to 5 bases, leaving 4 bases not matched to a gene. The CDR3 bases are TGTGCCATCAGTGGGGTAGCGGGAGGGAACAATGAGCAGTTCTTC. It codes for CAISGVAGGNNEQFF.

V is TRBV6-1 and J is TRBJ2-7; TRBD2 is a possible D gene (6 bases). The CDR3 loop spans 15 amino acids. Trimming left V 1 base short and J 10 bases short, with 20 bases between. In germline, CDR1 is MNHNS, CDR2 SASEGT. The CDR3 DNA reads as TGTGCCAGCAGTGAAGGGGGACTGTGGGTTACCCTACAGTACTTC. It translates to CASSEGGLWVTLQYF.

The J gene is TRBJ2-5, the V gene TRBV11-2, with D tentatively TRBD1 (6 bases). V lost 4 bases and J 3 bases, leaving 18 bases between the germline ends. Looked up from germline, CDR1 is SGHAT and CDR2 is FQNNGV. This CDR3 is 16 amino acids long. In DNA, the CDR3 is TGTGCCAGCAGCTATGGAACCTCCGGGACAAAAGAGACCCAGTACTTC. Translated, it gives CASSYGTSGTKETQYF.

The chain combines TRBV5-1 with TRBJ2-2; TRBD1 aligns across 9 bases. Germline V lookup: CDR1 SGHRS, CDR2 YFSETQ. After removal of 4 bases from V and 6 bases from J, the junction contained 7 bases not matched to a gene. This CDR3 has 15 residues. CDR3 protein: CASSEGQGRAGELFF. CDR3 coding DNA: TGCGCCAGCAGCGAGGGACAGGGACGCGCCGGGGAGCTGTTTTTT.

The chain is built from TRBV9 and TRBJ2-7; D not certain. The V end was cut by 2 bases, the J end by 6 bases, with 12 bases between. The CDR3 is made up of 13 amino acids. The germline gives CDR1 SGDLS, CDR2 YYNGEE. The CDR3 sequence is CASSVTSPGEQYF. The CDR3 nucleotides read TGTGCCAGCAGCGTTACGTCCCCGGGCGAGCAGTACTTC.